This entry concerns a single TCR beta chain. This specimen comes from a study of OX40 agonist ivuxolimab in advanced cancers. Study background: Dose-escalation patients' cancers were hepatocellular carcinoma, melanoma, renal cell or head and neck cancer.

The repertoire was sequenced with immunoSEQ multiplex PCR; TCRdb's copy has only in-frame clones and lacks some. The data hold 40,000 or so clones, with approximately 90% observed a single time. Germline lookup yields CDR1 MNHNS and CDR2 SASEGT. CDR3 size: 13 residues. Deletions cut 7 bases from V and 5 bases from J, with 14 bases between. The chain recombines TRBV6-1 with TRBJ2-5; D gene uncertain. This sequence was found in an adult with an advanced solid tumor such as melanoma, head and neck, liver or kidney cancer. This specimen consisted of CD4+ or CD8+ T cells sorted from blood, obtained in a trial of the OX40 agonist ivuxolimab. In DNA form, the CDR3 reads TGTGCCAGCACTTCCCCAGTATGGGAGACCCAGTACTTC. It yields the protein CASTSPVWETQYF.